The clone carrying this T cell receptor (beta chain) was detected only a few times. Its cognate antigen is unknown. The same CDR3 can be traced to other DNA sequences in this sample. This sample stems from a study of cytomegalovirus exposure and HLA in healthy donors. General study results and limits: HLA alleles showed associations with 16,951 TCR beta sequences in a later analysis, at a 0.05 false discovery rate. Usually a TCR sequence was rare, but some public TCRs were found in many donors. The authors judged a highly shared variant cluster likely a sequencing artifact.

13 Jbeta primers and 60 Vbeta primers were used for the PCR. Assay: immunoSEQ multiplex PCR; the TCRdb copy retains only in-frame clones and omits some. The table shows 150,000 to 160,000 clones, with over 65% occurring only once. This TCR was recovered from a woman aged 40 to 50 in good health and CMV-seronegative. Sequencing was performed on PBMCs.

The CDR3 nucleotides read TGTGCCAGCAGCTTAGGGGGCACCTACGAGCAGTACTTC. Translation: CASSLGGTYEQYF. The rearrangement links TRBV7-8 to TRBJ2-7; D possibly corresponds to TRBD1 (5 bases). In germline, CDR1 is SGHVS, CDR2 FQNEAQ. With 1 base removed from V and 2 bases from J, the gap between germline ends came to 6 bases. The CDR3 totals 13 residues.